This is a list of T cell receptor beta chains from one sample in a study of CXCR4 blockade with PD-1 therapy in pancreatic cancer. Some clones are missing from TCRdb's copy, which holds only in-frame ones; the method was immunoSEQ multiplex PCR. The data hold about 2,700 clones, with about half observed a single time. Sequenced: tumor tissue. The source is a human donor with pancreatic ductal adenocarcinoma. CDR3s include the opening cysteine and the closing phenylalanine or tryptophan. D genes are given only for firm matches. The listing skips clone size in some rows; elsewhere it reads once, few, many or a size class.

TRBV12-5	.	TRBJ1-1	few	CASGLLEITEAFF	TGTGCTAGTGGTTTGTTGGAGATCACTGAAGCTTTCTTT
TRBV25-1	.	TRBJ1-3	once	CASTGLSSGNTIYF	TGTGCCAGCACGGGACTTAGCTCTGGAAACACCATATATTTT
TRBV4-1	.	TRBJ1-1	.	CASSLYWGGTEAFF	TGCGCCAGCAGCCTCTACTGGGGGGGCACTGAAGCTTTCTTT
TRBV6-8	TRBD1	TRBJ1-6	.	CASSYSPTGYFNSPLHF	TGTGCCAGCAGTTACTCACCGACAGGGTATTTTAATTCACCCCTCCACTTT
TRBV15	.	TRBJ1-1	.	CATSRSRVRGNTEAFF	TGTGCCACCAGCCGGAGCAGGGTCCGTGGAAACACTGAAGCTTTCTTT
TRBV9	TRBD1	TRBJ2-7	.	CASSGDRGYEQYF	TGTGCCAGCAGTGGAGACAGGGGCTACGAGCAGTACTTC
TRBV18	.	TRBJ1-1	.	CASSPQGVNTEAFF	TGTGCCAGCTCACCACAGGGGGTGAACACTGAAGCTTTCTTT
TRBV29-1	TRBD2	TRBJ2-5	once	CSTRERGGETQYF	TGCAGCACCCGGGAGCGGGGAGGAGAGACCCAGTACTTC
TRBV11-3	TRBD1	TRBJ2-5	.	CASSLTGGEETQYF	TGTGCCAGCAGCTTGACAGGGGGCGAGGAGACCCAGTACTTC
TRBV10-3	TRBD1	TRBJ1-4	.	CAISDVPVRGRDEKLFF	TGTGCCATCAGTGATGTTCCGGTGAGGGGGCGGGATGAAAAACTGTTTTTT
TRBV15	TRBD2	TRBJ2-2	.	CATKAGALPGELFF	TGTGCCACCAAAGCGGGGGCCCTCCCCGGGGAGCTGTTTTTT
TRBV7-1	.	TRBJ1-4	.	CASSGYPGDGRANEKLFF	TGTGCCAGCAGCGGATACCCAGGGGACGGCCGGGCTAATGAAAAACTGTTTTTT
TRBV11-3	TRBD2	TRBJ2-7	.	CASSVVSGGRTYEQYF	TGTGCCAGCAGCGTGGTTAGCGGGGGGCGGACCTACGAGCAGTACTTC
TRBV28	.	TRBJ1-3	.	CASSPRGAGNTIYF	TGTGCCAGCAGTCCCCGGGGCGCTGGAAACACCATATATTTT
TRBV18	TRBD1	TRBJ1-6	few	CASSPDRNSPLHF	TGTGCCAGCTCACCGGACAGGAATTCACCCCTCCACTTT
TRBV6-8	.	TRBJ2-7	few	CASNGGGTYEQYF	TGTGCCAGCAACGGGGGCGGGACCTACGAGCAGTACTTC
TRBV25-1	.	TRBJ2-1	.	CASKSGPYNEQFF	TGTGCCAGCAAAAGCGGTCCTTACAATGAGCAGTTCTTC
TRBV19	.	TRBJ1-2	.	CASSIEPTNYGYTF	TGTGCCAGTAGTATAGAACCGACCAACTATGGCTACACCTTC
TRBV18	TRBD1	TRBJ2-6	.	CASSPLGTGNSGANVLTF	TGTGCCAGCTCACCACTTGGGACAGGGAACTCTGGGGCCAACGTCCTGACTTTC
TRBV19	.	TRBJ1-6	.	CASSIRFRGGDSPLHF	TGTGCCAGTAGTATTCGATTCCGGGGGGGCGATTCACCCCTCCACTTT
TRBV6-1	TRBD1	TRBJ1-4	medium-sized	CASSEAGTGGEKLFF	TGTGCCAGCAGTGAAGCCGGGACAGGGGGCGAAAAACTGTTTTTT
TRBV14	.	TRBJ2-2	.	CASSQVRATGELFF	TGTGCCAGCAGCCAAGTCCGAGCTACCGGGGAGCTGTTTTTT
TRBV5-1	TRBD1	TRBJ2-7	.	CASSTTGGSREQYF	TGCGCCAGCAGCACGACAGGGGGGTCGAGGGAGCAGTACTTC
TRBV6-8	TRBD1	TRBJ1-1	.	CASSLIQGQNTEAFF	TGTGCCAGCAGTTTGATACAGGGGCAGAACACTGAAGCTTTCTTT
TRBV2	.	TRBJ2-7	.	CASMGGGREQYF	TGTGCCAGCATGGGGGGAGGCAGGGAACAGTACTTC
TRBV30	TRBD2	TRBJ2-5	.	CAWSNPGLAGETQYF	TGTGCCTGGAGTAACCCCGGACTAGCCGGTGAGACCCAGTACTTC
TRBV5-1	.	TRBJ2-1	few	CASSLMRGAHNEQFF	TGCGCCAGCAGCTTGATGAGGGGCGCCCACAATGAGCAGTTCTTC
TRBV19	.	TRBJ1-2	.	CASEGLAPPYTF	TGTGCCAGCGAAGGTCTGGCGCCGCCCTACACCTTC
TRBV6-8	TRBD2	TRBJ2-6	.	CASRGALLGANVLTF	TGTGCCTCGCGGGGGGCCCTCCTAGGGGCCAACGTCCTGACTTTC
TRBV6-8	.	TRBJ1-5	medium-sized	CASSPTQDQPQHF	TGTGCCAGCAGCCCCACCCAGGATCAGCCCCAGCATTTT
TRBV16	TRBD1	TRBJ1-1	.	CASSQSVAAQGAEAFF	TGTGCCAGCAGCCAATCGGTGGCAGCCCAGGGGGCTGAAGCTTTCTTT
TRBV18	.	TRBJ1-3	.	CASSPRGDSGNTIYF	TGTGCCAGCTCACCCAGGGGAGACTCTGGAAACACCATATATTTT
TRBV29-1	.	TRBJ1-1	.	CSAPVRGVNTEAFF	TGCAGCGCCCCGGTTAGGGGGGTGAACACTGAAGCTTTCTTT
TRBV14	TRBD1	TRBJ2-7	few	CASSRDRGLGTNPFEQYF	TGTGCCAGCAGCCGGGACAGGGGGCTTGGGACTAACCCTTTCGAGCAGTACTTC
TRBV28	TRBD1	TRBJ2-7	.	CASRGGRGHYEQYF	TGTGCCAGCAGGGGGGGCAGGGGGCACTACGAGCAGTACTTC
TRBV23-1	TRBD2	TRBJ2-3	few	CASSQGERGTDTQYF	TGCGCCAGCAGCCAAGGGGAGCGGGGTACAGATACGCAGTATTTT
TRBV18	TRBD1	TRBJ2-5	.	CASSRGQKETQYF	TGTGCCAGCTCACGGGGACAGAAAGAGACCCAGTACTTC
TRBV9	TRBD1	TRBJ1-4	.	CASSVAGQGGEKLFF	TGTGCCAGCAGCGTAGCGGGACAGGGAGGTGAAAAACTGTTTTTT
TRBV10-3	.	TRBJ1-1	.	CAISESGVDSEAFF	TGTGCCATCAGTGAGTCGGGGGTCGACAGCGAAGCTTTCTTT
TRBV14	.	TRBJ2-1	.	CASSQDGNFGEQFF	TGTGCCAGCAGCCAAGATGGTAATTTCGGTGAGCAGTTCTTC
TRBV11-3	TRBD1	TRBJ1-4	few	CASSKGQGSEKLFF	TGTGCCAGCAGCAAGGGACAGGGGTCTGAAAAACTGTTTTTT
TRBV11-3	.	TRBJ1-1	few	CASSLGPGGLVEAFF	TGTGCCAGCAGCTTGGGGCCGGGGGGTTTAGTTGAAGCTTTCTTT
TRBV11-3	.	TRBJ1-1	few	CASSSRAGAGTEAFF	TGTGCCAGCAGCTCTCGGGCAGGGGCGGGCACTGAAGCTTTCTTT